This entry lists 25 T cell receptor beta chains sequenced from one sample in a study of breast tumors, draining lymph nodes, adjacent tissues. Samples came from axillary lymph nodes draining the breast cancer. TCRdb ran MiXCR on the multiplex PCR reads and lists one entry per CDR3 protein. The table lists approximately 300,000 distinct CDR3 sequences, around 31% of them singletons, with more than 0.85% in the top ten. The specimen was axillary lymph node tissue. Receptors originate from a female donor with breast cancer. Some clones in this sample may be carry-over from other donors' samples.

This clonotype has at least ten counts. The CDR3 is CAIAGAGLNTGELFF. CDR3 coding DNA: TGTGCCATCGCCGGGGCGGGATTGAACACCGGGGAGCTGTTTTTT. This sequence joins TRBV10-3 and TRBJ2-2, with D perhaps TRBD2 (6 bases). The CDR3 extends over 15 amino acids. Germline CDR1 reads ENHRY; CDR2 reads SYGVKD. Trimming pared 8 bases from V and 1 base from J, leaving 14 bases between.

This clonotype was detected ten times or more. The genes are TRBV10-3 and TRBJ1-2; 9 positions agree with TRBD1. The V and J ends lost 2 bases and 8 bases, in that order; junction bases with no gene match: 6. This CDR3 contains 14 residues. Germline V lookup: CDR1 ENHRY, CDR2 SYGVKD. CDR3 residues: CAISEPGTGKGYTF. The CDR3 coding sequence is TGTGCCATCAGTGAGCCCGGGACAGGGAAGGGCTACACCTTC.

This clonotype has a handful of counts. V usage is TRBV12-3 or TRBV12-4 and J usage is TRBJ2-1; a possible D gene is TRBD2 (6 bases). V lost 9 bases and J 9 bases, leaving 21 bases between the germline ends. This CDR3 comprises 14 residues. The CDR3 bases are TGTGCCAGACCCCACACGCGGAGGGCCACTGAGCAGTTCTTC. This gives the protein CARPHTRRATEQFF.

This clonotype was seen repeatedly, ten times or more. The gene calls are TRBV28 and TRBJ1-6, with D uncertain. Germline V gives CDR1 MDHEN, CDR2 SYDVKM. The CDR3 consists of 14 residues. V lost 6 bases to trimming and J lost 4 bases, with 10 bases between them. CDR3 loop: CASSFREYNSPLHF. In DNA form, the CDR3 reads TGTGCCAGCAGCTTTCGGGAGTATAATTCACCCCTCCACTTT.

V gene TRBV18 combines with J gene TRBJ2-5; 7 bases are shared with TRBD2. Unmatched junction bases numbered 9, after V lost 6 bases and J lost 8 bases. The CDR3 extends over 13 amino acids. Germline-derived CDR1 and CDR2 are KGHSH and LQKENI. CDR3 sequence (DNA): TGTGCCAGCTCCCCGGGGGGTCTGAGTACCCAGTACTTC. Protein: CASSPGGLSTQYF.

This clonotype has a single count. The chain employs TRBV28 and TRBJ2-7; 10 bases line up with TRBD2. Germline V CDR1 and CDR2: MDHEN, SYDVKM. Losses at the gene ends were 10 bases for V and 0 bases for J; bases not matched to a gene: 9. CDR3 length equals 15 residues. The chain's CDR3 is CATFLLAGGSYEQYF. As DNA, the CDR3 is TGTGCCACCTTCCTATTAGCGGGAGGCTCCTACGAGCAGTACTTC.

As for this clonotype: This may come from a read error, since a much larger clone is one base off. The chain uses TRBV20-1 and TRBJ2-7; D not resolved. The end of the DNA aligns better with TRBJ2-1, so the J call may be wrong. Germline CDR1 and CDR2: DFQATT and SNEGSKA (reference sequence). This CDR3 contains 11 residues. CDR3 residues: CSASDSYEQFF. CDR3 coding DNA: TGCAGTGCTAGCGACTCCTACGAGCAGTTCTTC.

This clonotype was recorded at least ten times. The chain joins TRBV30 to TRBJ1-6, with D hard to call. Trimming left V 2 bases short and J 1 base short, with 6 bases between. This CDR3 region has 14 residues. CDR1 and CDR2 (germline): GTSNPN, SVGIG (reference sequence). CDR3 sequence (DNA): TGTGCCTGGAGTTCAGGATCCTATAATTCACCCCTCCACTTT. It translates to CAWSSGSYNSPLHF.

V and J are TRBV9 and TRBJ1-6; weak D call: TRBD1 (5 bases). Germline CDR1 reads SGDLS; CDR2 reads YYNGEE. CDR3 length: 15 residues. V gave up 3 bases and J gave up 5 bases, with 12 bases separating them. The CDR3 protein is CASSALSGNNSPLHF. CDR3 nucleotides: TGTGCCAGCAGCGCCCTCTCAGGGAATAATTCACCCCTCCACTTT.

About this clonotype itself: A much larger clone differs by one base, so this may be a read error. The genes are TRBV5-4 and TRBJ2-5; D is unclear. Germline V gene sequence: CDR1 SGHNT, CDR2 YYREEE (reference sequence). This CDR3 region has 11 residues. Trimming removed 3 bases at V and 9 bases at J, with 9 bases between. In nucleotides, the CDR3 is TGTGCCAGCAGCTCTCGACGAGCCCAGTACTTC. Encoded protein: CASSSRRAQYF.

As concerns this clonotype: This may arise from a read error, as a much more abundant clone is one base away. V gene TRBV12-3 or TRBV12-4 combines with J gene TRBJ1-2; unclear D gene. The CDR3 has 12 amino acids. V was shortened by 5 bases and J by 3 bases, with 7 bases between the two germline ends. The CDR3 reads CASSPQYYGYTF. CDR3 coding DNA: TGTGCCAGCAGTCCTCAGTACTATGGCTACACCTTC.

A word on this clonotype: One junction end does not reproduce the germline sequence, and a read error may be involved. The chain is built from TRBV2 and TRBJ1-5; D gene ambiguous. In germline, CDR1 is SNHLY, CDR2 FYNNEI. The CDR3 totals 14 residues. The CDR3 DNA is TGTGCCAGCAGTACCGCACAGAGGGATCAGTCCCAGCATTTT. Encoded protein: CASSTAQRDQSQHF.

About this clonotype: Germline is not matched at one junction end, which may reflect a read error. The chain has TRBV6-5 and TRBJ2-1; no definite D call. This CDR3 region has 14 residues. Germline CDR1 and CDR2: MNHEY and SVGAGI. CDR3 bases: TGTGCCACCAGTCGGCAGCGCTCCTACAATGAGCAGTTCTTC. This encodes CATSRQRSYNEQFF.

This clonotype showed up many times. The chain is built from TRBV5-1 and TRBJ1-2; D gene uncertain. The V end was cut by 1 base, the J end by 0 bases, with 10 bases between. The CDR3 contains 15 residues. CDR1 and CDR2 (germline): SGHRS, YFSETQ. CDR3 DNA sequence: TGCGCCAGCAGCTTGTCCCCAGGAGCTAACTATGGCTACACCTTC. As protein: CASSLSPGANYGYTF. The whole variable domain, filled in from reference TRBV5-1 and TRBJ1-2, reads KAGVTQTPRYLIKTRGQQVTLSCSPISGHRSVSWYQQTPGQGLQFLFEYFSETQRNKGNFPGRFSGRQFSNSRSEMNVSTLELGDSALYLCASSLSPGANYGYTFGSGTRLTVV.

The J gene is TRBJ2-7, the V gene TRBV11-3; 9 bases agree with TRBD1. The ends lost 1 base at V and 2 bases at J; junction bases unmatched: 0. CDR3 length: 14 residues. CDR1 is SGHNT, CDR2 YENEEA, per germline. The CDR3 reads CASSLGDRAYEQYF. The CDR3 nucleotides are TGTGCCAGCAGCTTAGGGGACAGGGCCTACGAGCAGTACTTC.

This clonotype was detected many times. V gene TRBV20-1 combines with J gene TRBJ2-1; 8 bases line up with TRBD2. This CDR3 comprises 15 residues. V gave up 3 bases and J gave up 10 bases; unmatched junction bases: 14. Germline V gene sequence: CDR1 DFQATT, CDR2 SNEGSKA (reference sequence). The CDR3 nucleotides are TGCAGTGCTAGGCAAGCGGGAGTAGGTGTACGAGAGCAGTTCTTC. It translates to CSARQAGVGVREQFF.

Many counts were recorded for this clonotype. The V call is TRBV5-1, the J call TRBJ1-5; D unclear. CDR3 length equals 15 residues. V shed 2 bases and J shed 2 bases, with 11 bases lying between them. The germline V gene encodes CDR1 SGHRS and CDR2 YFSETQ. The CDR3, as DNA: TGCGCCAGCAGCTTTACGGGTCAGGGCAATCAGCCCCAGCATTTT. Translation gives CASSFTGQGNQPQHF.

Of note for this clonotype: At one of its ends the junction is not consistent with the germline gene, which may arise from a read error. The chain employs TRBV24-1 and TRBJ2-3, with 8 bases lining up with TRBD1. The CDR3 totals 15 residues. The germline gives CDR1 KGHDR, CDR2 SFDVKD. CDR3 residues: CATSDQPGQANTQYF. The CDR3 coding sequence is TGCGCCACCAGTGACCAACCGGGACAGGCGAATACGCAGTATTTT.

This clonotype was observed at least ten times. The chain carries TRBV30 and TRBJ2-1, with D possibly being TRBD1 or TRBD2 (5 bases each). Trimming stripped 0 bases from V and 6 bases from J, with 9 bases between. Germline CDR1 is GTSNPN and CDR2 is SVGIG (reference sequence). The CDR3 is made up of 13 amino acids. The CDR3 coding sequence is TGTGCCTGGAGTGTATCGAGGGGCAATGAGCAGTTCTTC. Protein sequence: CAWSVSRGNEQFF.

This clonotype has ten or more counts. The chain couples TRBV2 to TRBJ2-3; the match to TRBD2 covers 11 bases. This CDR3 spans 13 amino acids. V gave up 10 bases and J gave up 2 bases; unmatched junction bases: 2. Germline CDR1 reads SNHLY; CDR2 reads FYNNEI. The CDR3 is CAISGRATDTQYF. CDR3 in DNA: TGTGCCATTAGCGGGAGGGCCACAGATACGCAGTATTTT.

There are many counts of this clonotype. The chain links TRBV11-2 to TRBJ1-2; a possible D gene is TRBD1 (6 bases). Trimming left V 3 bases short and J 2 bases short, with 10 bases between. The CDR3 extends over 14 amino acids. In germline, CDR1 is SGHAT, CDR2 FQNNGV. In DNA, the CDR3 is TGTGCCAGCAGCTTCGGGGGCCCCAACTATGGCTACACCTTC. It yields the protein CASSFGGPNYGYTF.

The V gene is TRBV29-1, the J gene TRBJ2-2; 9 bases map to TRBD1. J lost 3 bases, V lost 6 bases, and 5 bases had no gene match. Germline assignment: CDR1 SQVTM and CDR2 ANQGSEA. There are 14 residues in the CDR3. This CDR3 is CSVSQGADTGELFF. In DNA form, the CDR3 reads TGCAGCGTGTCACAGGGGGCGGACACCGGGGAGCTGTTTTTT.

This clonotype has ten or more counts. J is TRBJ1-5 and V is TRBV19; possible D gene TRBD1, 5 bases. V was pared by 9 bases and J by 3 bases, with 12 bases between. The CDR3 totals 13 residues. Germline V CDR1 and CDR2: LNHDA, SQIVND (reference sequence). CDR3: CASSDRHNQPQHF. Here the CDR3 DNA reads TGTGCCAGCAGCGACAGACACAATCAGCCCCAGCATTTT.

Of note for this clonotype: A single base separates this from a much larger clone, so it may be a read error. Given the absence of the conserved phenylalanine or tryptophan at the CDR3 end, a read error is likely. V gene TRBV7-8 combines with J gene TRBJ2-7; D possibly uses TRBD1 or TRBD2 (5 bases each). Germline loops: CDR1 SGHVS, CDR2 FQNEAQ. The CDR3 extends over 14 amino acids. V lost 5 bases, J lost 2 bases, and 13 bases lay in between. The CDR3 DNA is TGTGCCAGCAGCCAGTCCGGGACCCCCTACGAGCAGTACCTC. It yields the protein CASSQSGTPYEQYL.

Concerning this clonotype: One end of the junction varies from germline; a read error may be responsible. The rearrangement joins TRBV18 to TRBJ2-7; TRBD2 aligns across 9 bases. CDR1 KGHSH and CDR2 LQKENI come from the germline V gene. CDR3 size: 17 residues. CDR3 residues: CPSSRVPSGKEDYEQYF. For the CDR3, the DNA is TGTCCCAGCTCACGGGTTCCTAGCGGGAAGGAGGACTACGAGCAGTACTTC.